Below are 2 T cell receptor beta chains sequenced from a single sample in a study of T cell responses to AZD1222 COVID-19 vaccine. Assay used: immunoSEQ multiplex PCR; TCRdb lists only in-frame clones, some missing. The sample includes more than 150,000 clones, around nine tenths of them seen just once. Specimen: peripheral blood, collected 28 days after the second AZD1222 dose. All receptors derive from an adult who received the AZD1222 COVID-19 vaccine.

The genes are TRBV29-1 and TRBJ1-2; the match to TRBD1 covers 7 bases. Germline V gives CDR1 SQVTM, CDR2 ANQGSEA. V dropped 7 bases and J dropped 2; count of bases not matched to a gene: 4. The CDR3 has 12 residues. The CDR3 protein is CSAGTDNYGYTF. As DNA, the CDR3 is TGCAGCGCCGGGACAGACAACTATGGCTACACCTTC.

The chain links TRBV19 to TRBJ2-1, with TRBD2 identical over 8 bases. The V gene end was trimmed by 6 bases and the J gene end by 8 bases; junction bases not matched to a gene: 15. The CDR3 runs 16 residues. Germline V gene sequence: CDR1 LNHDA, CDR2 SQIVND (reference sequence). The CDR3 loop reads CASSYFPGGPYYEQFF. DNA of the CDR3: TGTGCCAGTAGCTATTTTCCGGGGGGGCCATACTATGAGCAGTTCTTC.